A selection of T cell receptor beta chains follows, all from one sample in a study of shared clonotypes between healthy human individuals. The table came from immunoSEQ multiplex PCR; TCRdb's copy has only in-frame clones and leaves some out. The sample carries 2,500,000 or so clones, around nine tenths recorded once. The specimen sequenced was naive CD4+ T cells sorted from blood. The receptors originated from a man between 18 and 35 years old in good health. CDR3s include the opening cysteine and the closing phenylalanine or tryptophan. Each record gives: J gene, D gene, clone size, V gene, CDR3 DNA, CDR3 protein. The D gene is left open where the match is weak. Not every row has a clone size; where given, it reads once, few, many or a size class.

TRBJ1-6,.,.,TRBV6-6,TGTGCCAGCAACGGGAAACAGGGTTATAATTCACCCCTCCACTTT,CASNGKQGYNSPLHF
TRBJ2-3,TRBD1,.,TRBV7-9,TGTGCCAGCAGCCCCCAGGGGGTGCCCACAGATACGCAGTATTTT,CASSPQGVPTDTQYF
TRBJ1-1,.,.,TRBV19,TGTGCCAGTAGTATAGGCCCGGGCCCGAACACTGAAGCTTTCTTT,CASSIGPGPNTEAFF
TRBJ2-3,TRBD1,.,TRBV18,TGTGCCAGCTCACCAGGGAGACAGGGGGGCACAGATACGCAGTATTTT,CASSPGRQGGTDTQYF
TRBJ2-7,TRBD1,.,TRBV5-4,TGTGCCAGCAGCTCTGGACAGGGGAATCTCTACGAGCAGTACTTC,CASSSGQGNLYEQYF
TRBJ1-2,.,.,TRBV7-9,TGTGCCAGCAGCTTATCCTGGGGACAAGTTGATGGCTACACCTTC,CASSLSWGQVDGYTF
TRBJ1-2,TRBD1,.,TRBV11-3,TGTGCCAGCAGCTACGGACAGGGCGATGGCTACACCTTC,CASSYGQGDGYTF
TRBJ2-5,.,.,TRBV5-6,TGTGCCAGCAGCTTGGAAAGGCGGGGCCCCAGAGAGACCCAGTACTTC,CASSLERRGPRETQYF
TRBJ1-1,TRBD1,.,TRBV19,TGTGCCAGTATGGGACAGGGGAACACTGAAGCTTTCTTT,CASMGQGNTEAFF
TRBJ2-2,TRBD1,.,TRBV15,TGTGCCACCGAGGGACAGGGGAACACCGGGGAGCTGTTTTTT,CATEGQGNTGELFF
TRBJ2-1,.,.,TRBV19,TGTGCCAGTCGAAGGGGCAATGAGCAGTTCTTC,CASRRGNEQFF
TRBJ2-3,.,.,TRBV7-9,TGTGCCAGCAGCCCCACTATGGGGTCGGTCGCAGATACGCAGTATTTT,CASSPTMGSVADTQYF
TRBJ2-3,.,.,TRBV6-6,TGTGCCAGCCATTCGGTGACGACAGATACGCAGTATTTT,CASHSVTTDTQYF
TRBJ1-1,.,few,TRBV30,TGTGCCTGGAGTGTTCCCAGGGCTGAAGCTTTCTTT,CAWSVPRAEAFF
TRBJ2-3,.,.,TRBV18,TGTGCCAGCTCACCGAGGAGCTCAGATACGCAGTATTTT,CASSPRSSDTQYF
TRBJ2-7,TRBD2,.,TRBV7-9,TGTGCCAGCAGCCCGCGGACTAGCGGGGGGGCATACGAGCAGTACTTC,CASSPRTSGGAYEQYF
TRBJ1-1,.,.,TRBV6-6,TGTGCCAGCAGTTACTCGATTCCTGAAGCTTTCTTT,CASSYSIPEAFF
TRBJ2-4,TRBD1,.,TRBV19,TGTGCCAGTAGTATCGGACAGGACGTAGCCAAAAACATTCAGTACTTC,CASSIGQDVAKNIQYF
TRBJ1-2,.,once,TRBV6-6,TGTGCCAGCAGCGCGGAATTCGGCTACACCTTC,CASSAEFGYTF
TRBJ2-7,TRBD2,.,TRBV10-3,TGTGCCATCAGTGAGCCGAGAGATATAGCGGGAACCTACGAGCAGTACTTC,CAISEPRDIAGTYEQYF
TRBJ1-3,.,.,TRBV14,TGTGCCAGCACCAGGGCTTCTGGAAACACCATATATTTT,CASTRASGNTIYF
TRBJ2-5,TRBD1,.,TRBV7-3,TGTGCCAGCAGCTTAAACCCAGGGGGAGAGACCCAGTACTTC,CASSLNPGGETQYF
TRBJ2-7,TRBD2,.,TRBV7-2,TGTGCCAGCAGCTTAGCTTGGGGTAGCGGGAGCGAGCAGTACTTC,CASSLAWGSGSEQYF
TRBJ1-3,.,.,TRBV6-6,TGTGCCAGCAGTAGAGGGGTAACCGGAAACACCATATATTTT,CASSRGVTGNTIYF
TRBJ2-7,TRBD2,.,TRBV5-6,TGTGCCAGCAGCTCAGGGACTAGCGGCTACGAGCAGTACTTC,CASSSGTSGYEQYF
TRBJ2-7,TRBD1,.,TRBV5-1,TGCGCCAGCAGCTCGGGACAGGGCTACGAGCAGTACTTC,CASSSGQGYEQYF
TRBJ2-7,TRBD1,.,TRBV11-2,TGTGCCAGCAGGCCGAGAGGGGGCGCCCGGGACGAGCAGTACTTC,CASRPRGGARDEQYF
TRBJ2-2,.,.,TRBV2,TGTGCCAGCAGCTTGTCGAAGGACAGGAACACCGGGGAGCTGTTTTTT,CASSLSKDRNTGELFF
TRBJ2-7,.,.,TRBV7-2,TGTGCCAGCAGCTTAGCCCCGCAAATCTACGAGCAGTACTTC,CASSLAPQIYEQYF
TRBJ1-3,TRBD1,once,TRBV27,TGTGCCAGCAGGCCACTCAGGGGGGGAAACACCATATATTTT,CASRPLRGGNTIYF
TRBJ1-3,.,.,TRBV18,TGTGCCAGCTCACCATTTGAGGCGGCTGGAAACACCATATATTTT,CASSPFEAAGNTIYF
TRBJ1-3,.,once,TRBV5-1,TGCGCCAGCACCAAGACCGCCGACTCTGGAAACACCATATATTTT,CASTKTADSGNTIYF
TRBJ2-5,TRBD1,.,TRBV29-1,TGCAGCGGCGACAGGGACGGAGAGACCCAGTACTTC,CSGDRDGETQYF
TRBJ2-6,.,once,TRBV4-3,TGCGCCAGCAGCCAAGATGGTAGTTGGACCTCTGGGGCCAACGTCCTGACTTTC,CASSQDGSWTSGANVLTF
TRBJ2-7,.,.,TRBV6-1,TGTGCCAGCAGTGAAGCCCCGGGCCCCCGGAGGCGCGAGCAGTACTTC,CASSEAPGPRRREQYF
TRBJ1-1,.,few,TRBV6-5,TGTGCCATCCGGAAAATGATGAACACTGAAGCTTTCTTT,CAIRKMMNTEAFF
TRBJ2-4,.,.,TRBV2,TGTGCCAGCAGTGAAAGCGTAGCCAAAAACATTCAGTACTTC,CASSESVAKNIQYF
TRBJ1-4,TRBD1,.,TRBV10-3,TGTGCCATCAGTTCCGGGACAGGGGGCGTGTTTCTCGAAAAACTGTTTTTT,CAISSGTGGVFLEKLFF
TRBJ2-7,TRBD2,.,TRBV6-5,TGTGCCAGCAGTTACACTAGCGGAATCTCCTACGAGCAGTACTTC,CASSYTSGISYEQYF
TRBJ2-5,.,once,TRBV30,TGTGCCTGGAACCGACTGGACGAAGAGACCCAGTACTTC,CAWNRLDEETQYF
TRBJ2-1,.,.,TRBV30,TGTGCCTGGAGTGCCCAGGGGGGGGATGAGCAGTTCTTC,CAWSAQGGDEQFF
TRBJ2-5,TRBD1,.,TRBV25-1,TGTGCCAGCAGATGGACAGGGGCCGAGACCCAGTACTTC,CASRWTGAETQYF